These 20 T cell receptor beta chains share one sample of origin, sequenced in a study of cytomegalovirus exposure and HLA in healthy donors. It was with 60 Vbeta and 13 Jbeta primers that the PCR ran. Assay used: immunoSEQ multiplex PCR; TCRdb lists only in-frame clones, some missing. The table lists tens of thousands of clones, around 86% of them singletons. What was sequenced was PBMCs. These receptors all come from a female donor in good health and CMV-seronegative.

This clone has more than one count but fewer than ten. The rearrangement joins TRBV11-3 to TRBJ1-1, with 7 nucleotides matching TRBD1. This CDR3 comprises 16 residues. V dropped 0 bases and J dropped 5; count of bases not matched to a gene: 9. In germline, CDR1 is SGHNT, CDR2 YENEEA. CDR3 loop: CASSLDGRGGNTEAFF. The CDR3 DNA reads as TGTGCCAGCAGCTTAGATGGGAGAGGGGGCAATACTGAAGCTTTCTTT.

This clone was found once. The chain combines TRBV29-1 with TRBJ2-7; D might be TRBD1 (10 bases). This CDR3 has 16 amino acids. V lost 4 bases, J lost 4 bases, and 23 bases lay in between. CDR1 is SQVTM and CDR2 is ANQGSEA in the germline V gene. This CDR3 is CSVGRAGGQGGYEQYF. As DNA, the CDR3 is TGCAGCGTTGGCCGAGCGGGAGGACAGGGGGGTTACGAGCAGTACTTC.

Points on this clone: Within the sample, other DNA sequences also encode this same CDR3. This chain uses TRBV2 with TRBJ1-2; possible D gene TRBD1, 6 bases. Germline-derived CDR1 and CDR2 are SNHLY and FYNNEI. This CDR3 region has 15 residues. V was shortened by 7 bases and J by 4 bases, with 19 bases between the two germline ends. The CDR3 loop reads CASKAQGLAGYGYTF. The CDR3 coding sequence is TGTGCCAGCAAAGCGCAGGGGCTTGCCGGCTATGGCTACACCTTC.

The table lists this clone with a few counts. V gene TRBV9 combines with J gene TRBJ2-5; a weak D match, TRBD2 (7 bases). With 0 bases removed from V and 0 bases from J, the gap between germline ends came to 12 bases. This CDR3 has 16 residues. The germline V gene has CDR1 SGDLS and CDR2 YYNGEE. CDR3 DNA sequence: TGTGCCAGCAGCGTAGAGGGGGGGGCGTACCAAGAGACCCAGTACTTC. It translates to CASSVEGGAYQETQYF. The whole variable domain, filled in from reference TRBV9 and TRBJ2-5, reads DSGVTQTPKHLITATGQRVTLRCSPRSGDLSVYWYQQSLDQGLQFLIQYYNGEERAKGNILERFSAQQFPDLHSELNLSSLELGDSALYFCASSVEGGAYQETQYFGPGTRLLVL.

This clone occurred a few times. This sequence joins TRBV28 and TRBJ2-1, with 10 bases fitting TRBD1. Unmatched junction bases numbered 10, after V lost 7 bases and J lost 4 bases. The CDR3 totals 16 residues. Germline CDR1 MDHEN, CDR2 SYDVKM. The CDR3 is CASTESGTGDYNEQFF. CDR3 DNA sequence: TGTGCCAGCACCGAAAGCGGGACAGGGGATTACAATGAGCAGTTCTTC.

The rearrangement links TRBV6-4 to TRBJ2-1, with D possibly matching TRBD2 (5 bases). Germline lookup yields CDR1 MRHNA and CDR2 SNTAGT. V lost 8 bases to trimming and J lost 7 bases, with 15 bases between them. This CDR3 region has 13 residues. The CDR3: CASSITRANEQFF. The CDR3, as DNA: TGTGCCAGCTCTATTACTAGGGCTAATGAGCAGTTCTTC.

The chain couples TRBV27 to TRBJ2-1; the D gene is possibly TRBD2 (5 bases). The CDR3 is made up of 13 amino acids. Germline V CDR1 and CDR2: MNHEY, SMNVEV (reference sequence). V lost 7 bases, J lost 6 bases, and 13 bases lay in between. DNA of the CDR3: TGTGCCAGCACACTGACTGAGGGCAATGAGCAGTTCTTC. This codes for CASTLTEGNEQFF.

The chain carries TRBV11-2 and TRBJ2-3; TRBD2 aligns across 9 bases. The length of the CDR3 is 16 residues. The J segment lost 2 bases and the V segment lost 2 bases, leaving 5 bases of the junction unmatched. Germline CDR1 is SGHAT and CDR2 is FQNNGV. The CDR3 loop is CASSLISGGFTDTQYF. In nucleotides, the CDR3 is TGTGCCAGCAGCTTAATAAGCGGGGGGTTCACAGATACGCAGTATTTT.

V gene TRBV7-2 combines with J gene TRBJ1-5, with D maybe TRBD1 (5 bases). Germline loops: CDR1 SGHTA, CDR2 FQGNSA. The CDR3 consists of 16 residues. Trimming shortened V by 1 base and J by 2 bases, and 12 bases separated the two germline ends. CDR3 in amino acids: CASSLGGRWGNQPQHF. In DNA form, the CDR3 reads TGTGCCAGCAGCTTAGGGGGCCGGTGGGGCAATCAGCCCCAGCATTTT.

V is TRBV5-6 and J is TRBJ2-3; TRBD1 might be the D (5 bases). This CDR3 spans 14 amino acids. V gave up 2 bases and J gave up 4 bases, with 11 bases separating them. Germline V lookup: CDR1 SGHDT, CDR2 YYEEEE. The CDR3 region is CASSFRTRPDTQYF. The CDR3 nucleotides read TGTGCCAGCAGCTTCAGGACAAGACCAGATACGCAGTATTTT.

CDR3 residues: CASSSDRGPYEQYF. CDR3 coding DNA: TGTGCCAGCAGCTCGGACAGGGGCCCCTACGAGCAGTACTTC. This chain links TRBV9 with TRBJ2-7, with TRBD1 matching 9 bases. V shed 4 bases, J shed 2 bases, and the junction held 4 bases outside the gene matches. The CDR3 has 14 residues. Germline CDR1 is SGDLS and CDR2 is YYNGEE.

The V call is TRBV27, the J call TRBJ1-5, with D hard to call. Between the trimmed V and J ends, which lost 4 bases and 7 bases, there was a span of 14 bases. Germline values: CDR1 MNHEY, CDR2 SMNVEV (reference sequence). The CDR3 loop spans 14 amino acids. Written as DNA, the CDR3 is TGTGCCAGCAGTTCGGACGGGGATATCCAGCCCCAGCATTTT. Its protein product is CASSSDGDIQPQHF.

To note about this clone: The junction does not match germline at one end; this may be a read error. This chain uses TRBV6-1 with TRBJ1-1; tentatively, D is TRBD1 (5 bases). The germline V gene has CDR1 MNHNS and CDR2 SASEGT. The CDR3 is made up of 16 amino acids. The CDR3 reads CASSEAWFGANTEAFF. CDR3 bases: TGTGCCAGCAGCGAAGCTTGGTTTGGGGCGAACACTGAAGCTTTCTTT.

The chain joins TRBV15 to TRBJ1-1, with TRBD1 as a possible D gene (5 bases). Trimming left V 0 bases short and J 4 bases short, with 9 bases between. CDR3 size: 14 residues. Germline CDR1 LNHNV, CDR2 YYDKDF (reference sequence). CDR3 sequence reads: CATSREGGGTEAFF. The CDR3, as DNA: TGTGCCACCAGCAGAGAAGGCGGGGGCACTGAAGCTTTCTTT.

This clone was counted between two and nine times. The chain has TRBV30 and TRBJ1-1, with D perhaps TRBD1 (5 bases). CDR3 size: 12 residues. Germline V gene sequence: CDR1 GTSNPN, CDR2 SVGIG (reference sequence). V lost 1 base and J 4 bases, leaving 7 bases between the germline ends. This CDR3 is CAWSARVTEAFF. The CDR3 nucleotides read TGTGCCTGGAGTGCCAGGGTCACTGAAGCTTTCTTT.

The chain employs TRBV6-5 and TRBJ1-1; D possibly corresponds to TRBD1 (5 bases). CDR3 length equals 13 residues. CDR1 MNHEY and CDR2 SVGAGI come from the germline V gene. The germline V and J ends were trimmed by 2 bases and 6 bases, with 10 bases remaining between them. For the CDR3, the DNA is TGTGCCAGCAGTTACGGGGCAGGTGCTGAAGCTTTCTTT. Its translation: CASSYGAGAEAFF.

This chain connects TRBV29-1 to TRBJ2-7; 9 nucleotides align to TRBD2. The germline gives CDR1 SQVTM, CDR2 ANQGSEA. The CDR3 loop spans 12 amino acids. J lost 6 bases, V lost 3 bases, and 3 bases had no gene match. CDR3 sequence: CSVDSGSFEQYF. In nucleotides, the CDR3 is TGCAGCGTTGATAGCGGGAGCTTCGAGCAGTACTTC.

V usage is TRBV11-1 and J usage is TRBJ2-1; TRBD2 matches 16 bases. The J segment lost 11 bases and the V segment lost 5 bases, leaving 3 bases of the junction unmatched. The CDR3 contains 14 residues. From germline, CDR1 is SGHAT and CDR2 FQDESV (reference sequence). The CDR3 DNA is TGTGCCAGCAGCCTGGGACTAGCGGGAGGGAAGCAGTTCTTC. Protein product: CASSLGLAGGKQFF.

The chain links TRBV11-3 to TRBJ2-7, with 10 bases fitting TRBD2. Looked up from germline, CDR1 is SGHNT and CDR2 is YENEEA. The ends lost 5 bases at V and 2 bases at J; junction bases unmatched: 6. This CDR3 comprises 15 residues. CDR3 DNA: TGTGCCAGCAGCCCCAAGCGGGAGGGAGCCTACGAGCAGTACTTC. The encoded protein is CASSPKREGAYEQYF.

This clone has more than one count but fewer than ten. CDR3 protein: CASSDRQGARAEAFF. DNA for the CDR3: TGTGCCAGCAGCGATAGACAGGGGGCGCGGGCTGAAGCTTTCTTT. V usage is TRBV5-8 and J usage is TRBJ1-1, with 10 bases matching TRBD1. The V segment lost 4 bases and the J segment 6 bases; nucleotides outside the gene matches: 9. This CDR3 is built from 15 residues. Germline V gives CDR1 SGHTS, CDR2 YDEGEE.